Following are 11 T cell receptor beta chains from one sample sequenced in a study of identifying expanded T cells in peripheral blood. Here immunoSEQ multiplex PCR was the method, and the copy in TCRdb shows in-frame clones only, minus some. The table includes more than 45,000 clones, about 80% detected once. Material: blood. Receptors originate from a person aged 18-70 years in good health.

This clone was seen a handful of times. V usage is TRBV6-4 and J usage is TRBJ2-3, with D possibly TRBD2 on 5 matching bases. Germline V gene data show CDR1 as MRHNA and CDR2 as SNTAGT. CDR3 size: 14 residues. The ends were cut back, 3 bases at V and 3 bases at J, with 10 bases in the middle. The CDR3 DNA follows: TGTGCCAGCAGTGAAGGTAGCGCGACAGATACGCAGTATTTT. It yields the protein CASSEGSATDTQYF.

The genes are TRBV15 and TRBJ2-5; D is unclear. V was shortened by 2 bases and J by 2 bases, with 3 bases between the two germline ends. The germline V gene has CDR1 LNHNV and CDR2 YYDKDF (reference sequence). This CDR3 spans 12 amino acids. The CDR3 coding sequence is TGTGCCACCAGCAGACCTCAAGAGACCCAGTACTTC. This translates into CATSRPQETQYF.

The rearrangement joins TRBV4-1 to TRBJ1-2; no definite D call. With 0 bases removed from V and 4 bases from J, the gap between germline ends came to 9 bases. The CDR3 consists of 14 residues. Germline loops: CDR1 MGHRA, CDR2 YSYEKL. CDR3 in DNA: TGCGCCAGCAGCCAAGATTTGGGGTCCTATGGCTACACCTTC. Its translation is CASSQDLGSYGYTF.

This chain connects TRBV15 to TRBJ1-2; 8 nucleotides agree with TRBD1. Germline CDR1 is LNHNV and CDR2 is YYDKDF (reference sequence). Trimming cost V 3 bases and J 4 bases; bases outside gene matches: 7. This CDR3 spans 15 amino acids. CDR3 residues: CATSSPYRGIYGYTF. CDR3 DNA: TGTGCCACCAGCAGCCCCTACAGGGGGATCTATGGCTACACCTTC.

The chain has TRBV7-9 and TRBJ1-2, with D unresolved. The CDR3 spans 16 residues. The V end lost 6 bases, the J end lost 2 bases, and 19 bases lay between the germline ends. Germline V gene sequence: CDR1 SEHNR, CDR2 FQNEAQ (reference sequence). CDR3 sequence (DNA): TGTGCCAGCAGTTTGAGTATAGGCCGGGGAAACTATGGCTACACCTTC. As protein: CASSLSIGRGNYGYTF.

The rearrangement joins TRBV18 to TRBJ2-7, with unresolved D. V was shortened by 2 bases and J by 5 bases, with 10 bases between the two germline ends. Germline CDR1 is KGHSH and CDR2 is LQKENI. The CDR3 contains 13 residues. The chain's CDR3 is CASSPGRSHEQYV. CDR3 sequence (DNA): TGTGCCAGCTCACCAGGGCGTTCCCACGAGCAGTACGTC.

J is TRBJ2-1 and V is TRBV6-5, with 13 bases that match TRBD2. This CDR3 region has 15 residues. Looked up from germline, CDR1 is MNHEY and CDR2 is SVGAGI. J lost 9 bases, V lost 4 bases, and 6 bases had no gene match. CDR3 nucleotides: TGTGCCAGCAGTTCTCGACTAGCGGGAGGAGTTGAGCAGTTCTTC. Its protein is CASSSRLAGGVEQFF.

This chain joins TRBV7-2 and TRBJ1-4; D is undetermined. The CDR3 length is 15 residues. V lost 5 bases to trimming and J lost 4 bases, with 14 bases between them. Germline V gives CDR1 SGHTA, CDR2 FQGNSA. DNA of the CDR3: TGTGCCAGCAGCACCCTCGGAGGCTTTAATGAAAAACTGTTTTTT. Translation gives CASSTLGGFNEKLFF.

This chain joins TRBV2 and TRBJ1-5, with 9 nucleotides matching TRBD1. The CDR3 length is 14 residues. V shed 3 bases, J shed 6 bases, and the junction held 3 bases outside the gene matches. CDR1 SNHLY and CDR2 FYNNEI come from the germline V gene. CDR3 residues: CASSDGQGLQPQHF. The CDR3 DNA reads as TGTGCCAGCAGTGACGGACAGGGGCTTCAGCCCCAGCATTTT. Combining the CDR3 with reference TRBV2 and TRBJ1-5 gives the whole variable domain EPEVTQTPSHQVTQMGQEVILRCVPISNHLYFYWYRQILGQKVEFLVSFYNNEISEKSEIFDDQFSVERPDGSNFTLKIRSTKLEDSAMYFCASSDGQGLQPQHFGDGTRLSIL.

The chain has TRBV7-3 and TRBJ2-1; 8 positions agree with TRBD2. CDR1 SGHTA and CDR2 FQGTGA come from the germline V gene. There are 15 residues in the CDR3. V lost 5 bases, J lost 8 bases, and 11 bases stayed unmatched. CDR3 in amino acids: CASSVGTSFLDEQFF. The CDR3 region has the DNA TGTGCCAGCAGCGTCGGGACTAGTTTTCTGGATGAGCAGTTCTTC.

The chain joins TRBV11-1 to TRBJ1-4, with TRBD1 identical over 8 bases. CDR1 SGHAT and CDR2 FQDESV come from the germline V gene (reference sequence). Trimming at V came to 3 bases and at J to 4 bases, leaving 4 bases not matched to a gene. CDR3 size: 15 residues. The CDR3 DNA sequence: TGTGCCAGCAGCTTCTCCGGGACAGGTAATGAAAAACTGTTTTTT. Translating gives CASSFSGTGNEKLFF.